One sample yielded the 24 T cell receptor beta chains listed below, sequenced in a study of T cells in women clearing cervical HPV infection. Libraries were prepared by immunoSEQ multiplex PCR; TCRdb keeps only in-frame clonotypes and omits some of them. The sample has some 20,000 clones, and its top ten clones hold about 9.1%. Sequencing used blood buffy coat. The receptor set was obtained from a woman aged 18-70 years with a cervical HPV16 infection that either progressed to CIN3+ or cleared (not recorded which).

Partial CDR3 DNA: TGTGCCTGGAGTACTGGACAGGGGGCGGCCGGGGAG. It is translated as CAWSTGQGAAGE. From start to end, the CDR3 is CAWSTGQGAAGELFF. The J gene is TRBJ2-2, the V gene TRBV30; 11 bases line up with TRBD1. The CDR3 end lies 3 residues beyond the end of the read and is filled in from the germline J gene. Germline CDR1 is GTSNPN and CDR2 is SVGIG (reference sequence). The junction had 5 bases not matched to a gene; V was cut back by 2 bases and J by 6 bases. The CDR3 is 15 residues long.

About this clone: The read gets to within 3 residues of the CDR3 end, and the germline J gene fills in the rest. The chain has TRBV20-1 and TRBJ2-4; weak D call: TRBD2 (6 bases). Trimming cost V 3 bases and J 5 bases, with 20 bases left between them. The germline gives CDR1 DFQATT, CDR2 SNEGSKA (reference sequence). This CDR3 spans 16 amino acids. CDR3 protein: CSASTFAGPQENIQYF. The sequenced CDR3 bases are TGCAGTGCTAGTACTTTTGCGGGGCCCCAAGAAAACATT.

Comments on this clone: Read coverage stops 3 residues before the CDR3 terminus; the germline J gene supplies the remainder. This rearrangement joins TRBV5-1 to TRBJ2-1; maybe TRBD1 (6 bases). This CDR3 is built from 16 residues. Looked up from germline, CDR1 is SGHRS and CDR2 is YFSETQ. The V end was cut by 2 bases, the J end by 0 bases, with 12 bases between. CDR3 DNA, as far as it was read: TGCGCCAGCAGCTTCGACAGGCCGAGCTCCTACAATGAG. The encoded protein is CASSFDRPSSYNE. The CDR3 as a whole reads CASSFDRPSSYNEQFF.

Worth noting for this clone: The CDR3 extends 3 residues past the end of the read, so its final part is completed from the germline J gene. The genes are TRBV7-3 and TRBJ2-2; 11 nucleotides line up with TRBD2. Trimming removed 0 bases from V and 6 bases from J; junction bases left unmatched: 0. The germline V gene has CDR1 SGHTA and CDR2 FQGTGA. The CDR3 covers 15 residues. CDR3 sequence: CASSLTSGGAGELFF. CDR3 bases read: TGTGCCAGCAGCTTAACTAGCGGGGGGGCCGGGGAG.

Regarding this clone: From the germline J gene comes the end of the CDR3, since the read stops 3 residues before it. The chain carries TRBV29-1 and TRBJ2-5; 8 nucleotides agree with TRBD1. The junction had 11 bases not matched to a gene; V was cut back by 4 bases and J by 4 bases. The CDR3 is 15 residues long. Germline lookup yields CDR1 SQVTM and CDR2 ANQGSEA. CDR3 region: CSVGRAGGLGETQYF. CDR3 bases read: TGCAGCGTTGGACGGGCAGGGGGCCTCGGAGAGACC.

As concerns this clone: The read comes to an end 3 residues before the CDR3 does, leaving the germline J gene to fill in the end. The genes are TRBV12-3 or TRBV12-4 and TRBJ2-7; D is possibly TRBD2 (5 bases). The germline V and J ends were trimmed by 7 bases and 6 bases, with 13 bases remaining between them. CDR3 length equals 12 residues. CDR3 DNA (partial): TGTGCCAGCACCCGGACCCGGGGCGAG. Protein sequence: CASTRTRGE. The full CDR3 reads CASTRTRGEQYF.

In regard to this clone: The read finishes 3 residues shy of the CDR3 end, and the germline J gene is used to complete it. The rearrangement uses TRBV24-1 and TRBJ2-1; 12 bases map to TRBD1. CDR1 and CDR2 (germline): KGHDR, SFDVKD. Germline trimming cut 5 bases from V and 0 bases from J; bases unmatched to any gene: 7. The CDR3 runs to 18 residues. CDR3 residues: CATSGDRGLFFSYNEQFF. CDR3 DNA (partial): TGTGCCACCAGTGGGGACAGGGGGCTGTTTTTCTCCTACAATGAG.

In regard to this clone: The CDR3 end lies 3 residues beyond the end of the read and is filled in from the germline J gene. The chain recombines TRBV2 with TRBJ1-2; D is possibly TRBD1 (6 bases). In germline, CDR1 is SNHLY, CDR2 FYNNEI. The CDR3 extends over 13 amino acids. V was cut by 7 bases and J by 2 bases, with 11 bases left in between. The CDR3 DNA, read in part, is TGTGCCAGCAAAAGGACAGAGAACTATGGC. Translated: CASKRTENYG. The CDR3 as a whole reads CASKRTENYGYTF.

Of note for this clone: One junction end does not reproduce the germline sequence, and a read error may be involved. The CDR3 DNA, read in part, is TGCGCCAGCAGCCAAGATCACGGGGTGGTCTATGGC. Translation: CASSQDHGVVYG. The CDR3, in full, reads CASSQDHGVVYGYTF. This rearrangement joins TRBV4-2 to TRBJ1-2; no firm D call. Read coverage stops 3 residues before the CDR3 terminus; the germline J gene supplies the remainder. CDR1 is LGHNA and CDR2 is YNFKEQ in the germline V gene. This CDR3 spans 15 amino acids.

In regard to this clone: The CDR3 end is not reached by the read, which stops 3 residues before it; the germline J gene fills it in. The chain recombines TRBV7-9 with TRBJ1-2; tentative D call: TRBD1 (5 bases). CDR1 and CDR2 from the germline V gene are SEHNR and FQNEAQ (reference sequence). V lost 5 bases to trimming and J lost 7 bases, with 17 bases between them. This CDR3 spans 14 amino acids. The CDR3 sequence: CASSTRGGESGYTF. CDR3 bases read: TGTGCCAGCAGCACCCGGGGGGGGGAAAGTGGC.

Note on this clone: The missing CDR3 end, 3 residues past where the read stops, is filled in from the germline J gene. V gene TRBV30 combines with J gene TRBJ2-7, with 8 positions matching TRBD1. The CDR3 extends over 15 amino acids. Losses at the gene ends were 4 bases for V and 2 bases for J; bases not matched to a gene: 10. CDR1 is GTSNPN and CDR2 is SVGIG in the germline V gene (reference sequence). This chain's CDR3 is CAWTRTGIKPYEQYF. Incomplete CDR3 DNA: TGTGCCTGGACCCGGACAGGGATAAAACCCTACGAG.

The CDR3 DNA, read in part, is TGTGCCAGCAGCTTAGATCATGGGCCGCGTTCGCCC. Amino acid sequence: CASSLDHGPRSP. In full, the CDR3 reads CASSLDHGPRSPQHF. V gene TRBV11-3 combines with J gene TRBJ1-5; D gene ambiguous. Read sequence stops 3 residues before the CDR3 end, and the germline J gene provides the missing end. The CDR3 consists of 15 residues. Per germline, CDR1 SGHNT and CDR2 YENEEA. The ends were cut back, 0 bases at V and 9 bases at J, with 15 bases in the middle.

Notes on this clone: The observed sequence ends 3 residues before the CDR3 terminus, with the missing tail filled in from the germline J gene. The V call is TRBV7-9, the J call TRBJ1-6; no reliable D call. The CDR3 runs to 13 residues. The germline gives CDR1 SEHNR, CDR2 FQNEAQ (reference sequence). The CDR3 here is CASSFESAGPLHF. Incomplete CDR3 DNA: TGTGCCAGCAGCTTTGAATCGGCGGGGCCC.

In regard to this clone: Sequencing ends 3 residues short of the CDR3 end; the germline J gene provides the rest. This rearrangement joins TRBV29-1 to TRBJ1-2, with TRBD1 matching over 8 bases. This CDR3 comprises 12 residues. The V gene's germline CDR1 is SQVTM and CDR2 ANQGSEA. The covered CDR3 bases are TGCAGCGTTGCAGGGGGCGTACTGGGC. It yields the protein CSVAGGVLG. Given in full, the CDR3 is CSVAGGVLGYTF.

As for this clone: With the read ending 3 residues before the CDR3 end, the germline J gene is used to fill in that end. The chain joins TRBV20-1 to TRBJ1-2; 8 nucleotides match TRBD1. The V and J ends lost 0 bases and 4 bases, in that order; junction bases with no gene match: 13. The CDR3 runs to 17 residues. The germline V gene encodes CDR1 DFQATT and CDR2 SNEGSKA (reference sequence). The CDR3 region is CSARDPTNLDRGYGYTF. The CDR3 bases that were read are TGCAGTGCTAGAGATCCCACAAACCTCGACAGGGGCTATGGC.

About this clone: The read halts 3 residues ahead of the CDR3 end, with the missing end drawn from the germline J gene. This chain connects TRBV20-1 to TRBJ1-2; D call uncertain. Germline assignment: CDR1 DFQATT and CDR2 SNEGSKA (reference sequence). The length of the CDR3 is 14 residues. CDR3 loop: CSARPDKPLGGYTF. The sequenced part of the CDR3 DNA is TGCAGTGCTAGGCCTGACAAGCCGCTTGGGGGC.

Regarding this clone: Sequencing ends 3 residues short of the CDR3 end; the germline J gene provides the rest. The J gene is TRBJ2-5, the V gene TRBV5-1; 9 bases agree with TRBD2. The CDR3 is 16 amino acids. Looked up from germline, CDR1 is SGHRS and CDR2 is YFSETQ. Trimming removed 0 bases from V and 3 bases from J; junction bases left unmatched: 6. The CDR3 is CASSLVAGGPEETQYF. The part of the CDR3 DNA that was read is TGCGCCAGCAGCTTGGTGGCGGGAGGGCCAGAAGAGACC.

Details on this clone: Read data end 3 residues before the CDR3 end; the end is taken from the germline J gene. V usage is TRBV2 and J usage is TRBJ1-2; D is uncertain. V lost 4 bases and J 4 bases, leaving 13 bases between the germline ends. This CDR3 has 14 residues. The germline V gene encodes CDR1 SNHLY and CDR2 FYNNEI. The CDR3 loop is CASSAPAEAYGYTF. CDR3 DNA (partial): TGTGCCAGCAGTGCACCTGCTGAAGCCTATGGC.

About this clone: The read ends 3 residues early relative to the CDR3; the germline J gene fills the gap. The genes are TRBV20-1 and TRBJ1-2; TRBD1 aligns across 9 bases. CDR1 is DFQATT and CDR2 is SNEGSKA in the germline V gene (reference sequence). The CDR3 totals 14 residues. The V and J ends lost 3 bases and 4 bases, in that order; junction bases with no gene match: 6. Partial CDR3 DNA: TGCAGTGCTAGGACGGACAGGGGCGGCTATGGC. Its translation is CSARTDRGGYG. The CDR3 in its entirety is CSARTDRGGYGYTF.

Concerning this clone itself: The sequenced fragment ends 3 residues before the CDR3 boundary, so the rest is inferred from the germline J gene. The chain combines TRBV19 with TRBJ1-5, with TRBD1 as a possible D gene (6 bases). Trimming took off 3 bases at V and 2 bases at J, with 11 bases between the two ends. CDR3 length equals 15 residues. Germline lookup yields CDR1 LNHDA and CDR2 SQIVND (reference sequence). CDR3 sequence reads: CASSIGAGGNQPQHF. The part of the CDR3 DNA that was read is TGTGCCAGTAGTATCGGGGCAGGGGGCAATCAGCCC.

A note on this clone: The read ends 3 residues early relative to the CDR3; the germline J gene fills the gap. The rearrangement joins TRBV2 to TRBJ1-1; 10 nucleotides agree with TRBD1. CDR1 SNHLY and CDR2 FYNNEI come from the germline V gene. The CDR3 covers 18 residues. V was pared by 6 bases and J by 1 base, with 14 bases of the junction left unmatched. The CDR3 loop reads CASSQKDRGVARNTEAFF. The covered CDR3 bases are TGTGCCAGCAGCCAAAAGGACAGGGGGGTGGCCAGGAACACTGAA. The variable domain in full, completed from reference TRBV2 and TRBJ1-1, reads EPEVTQTPSHQVTQMGQEVILRCVPISNHLYFYWYRQILGQKVEFLVSFYNNEISEKSEIFDDQFSVERPDGSNFTLKIRSTKLEDSAMYFCASSQKDRGVARNTEAFFGQGTRLTVV.

With regard to this clone: The DNA ends 3 residues before the CDR3 does, and the rest of the CDR3 is filled in from the germline J gene. The rearrangement uses TRBV2 and TRBJ1-2, with TRBD1 identical over 8 bases. Per the germline V gene, CDR1 is SNHLY and CDR2 is FYNNEI. The CDR3 length is 17 residues. The junction had 12 bases not matched to a gene; V was cut back by 4 bases and J by 2 bases. The covered CDR3 bases are TGTGCCAGCAGTGCTATTCTCCTGACAGGGGTAAACTATGGC. Amino acids: CASSAILLTGVNYG. The full-length CDR3 reads as CASSAILLTGVNYGYTF.

The CDR3 is CASSSTSGGLSYNEQFF. CDR3 DNA (partial): TGCGCCAGCAGCTCGACTAGCGGGGGCCTATCCTACAATGAG. The chain couples TRBV5-1 to TRBJ2-1, with 12 bases identical to TRBD2. Read data end 3 residues before the CDR3 end; the end is taken from the germline J gene. The CDR3 sequence is 17 residues long. Germline V CDR1 and CDR2: SGHRS, YFSETQ. V lost 3 bases and J lost 1; bases outside the gene matches: 5.

For this clone: The observed sequence ends 3 residues before the CDR3 terminus, with the missing tail filled in from the germline J gene. The chain is built from TRBV19 and TRBJ1-1; D not resolved. V dropped 5 bases and J dropped 6 bases, with 16 bases sitting between them. The CDR3 is 14 amino acids. Germline V CDR1 and CDR2: LNHDA, SQIVND (reference sequence). The CDR3: CASSEYPIRAEAFF. Incomplete CDR3 DNA: TGTGCCAGTAGTGAGTACCCTATACGGGCTGAA.